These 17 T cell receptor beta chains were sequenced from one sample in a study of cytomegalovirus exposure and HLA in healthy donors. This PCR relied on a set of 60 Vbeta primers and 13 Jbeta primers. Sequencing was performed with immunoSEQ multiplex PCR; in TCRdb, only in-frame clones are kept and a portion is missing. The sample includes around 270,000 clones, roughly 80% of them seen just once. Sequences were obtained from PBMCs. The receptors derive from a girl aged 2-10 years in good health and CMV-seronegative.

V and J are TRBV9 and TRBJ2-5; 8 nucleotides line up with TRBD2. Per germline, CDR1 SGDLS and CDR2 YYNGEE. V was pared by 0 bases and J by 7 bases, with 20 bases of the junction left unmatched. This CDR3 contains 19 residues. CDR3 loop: CASSVGSISGNPNAWTQYF. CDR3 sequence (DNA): TGTGCCAGCAGCGTAGGATCGATTAGCGGGAACCCTAACGCGTGGACCCAGTACTTC.

The CDR3 bases are TGTGCCAGCAGCCGGACACCGGAGAATGAAAAACTGTTTTTT. As protein: CASSRTPENEKLFF. The rearrangement joins TRBV6-5 to TRBJ1-4; TRBD1 might be the D (5 bases). The germline V gene encodes CDR1 MNHEY and CDR2 SVGAGI. CDR3 length equals 14 residues. V gave up 6 bases and J gave up 5 bases, with 13 bases separating them.

CDR3 loop: CAWSAVRLNTEAFF. The CDR3 region has the DNA TGTGCCTGGAGTGCGGTCAGGCTGAACACTGAAGCTTTCTTT. The chain uses TRBV30 and TRBJ1-1; D is unresolved. In germline, CDR1 is GTSNPN, CDR2 SVGIG (reference sequence). The CDR3 totals 14 residues. The V end was cut by 1 base, the J end by 0 bases, with 9 bases between.

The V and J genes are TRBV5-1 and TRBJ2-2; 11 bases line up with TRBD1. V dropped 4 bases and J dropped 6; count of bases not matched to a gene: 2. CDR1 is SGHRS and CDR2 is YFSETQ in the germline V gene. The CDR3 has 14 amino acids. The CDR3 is CASSAGQGAGELFF. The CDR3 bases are TGCGCCAGCAGCGCGGGACAGGGGGCCGGGGAGCTGTTTTTT.

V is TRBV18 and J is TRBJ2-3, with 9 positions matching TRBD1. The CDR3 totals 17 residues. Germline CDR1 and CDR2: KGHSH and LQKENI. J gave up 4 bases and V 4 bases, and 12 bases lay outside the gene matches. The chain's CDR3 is CASSRPGQGTGADTQYF. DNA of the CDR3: TGTGCCAGCTCACGACCGGGACAGGGTACTGGGGCAGATACGCAGTATTTT.

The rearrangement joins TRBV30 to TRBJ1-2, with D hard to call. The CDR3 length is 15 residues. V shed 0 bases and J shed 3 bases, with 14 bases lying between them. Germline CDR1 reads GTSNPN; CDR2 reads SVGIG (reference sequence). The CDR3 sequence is CAWSVAGIRDYGYTF. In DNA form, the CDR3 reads TGTGCCTGGAGTGTAGCAGGTATCAGAGACTATGGCTACACCTTC.

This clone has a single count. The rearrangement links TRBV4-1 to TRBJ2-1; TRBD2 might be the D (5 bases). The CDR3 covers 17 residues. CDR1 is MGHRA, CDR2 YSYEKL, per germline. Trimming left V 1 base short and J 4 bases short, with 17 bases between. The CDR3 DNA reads TGCGCCAGCAGCCAAGGGCCGTGGAGGCCGCTATACAATGAGCAGTTCTTC. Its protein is CASSQGPWRPLYNEQFF.

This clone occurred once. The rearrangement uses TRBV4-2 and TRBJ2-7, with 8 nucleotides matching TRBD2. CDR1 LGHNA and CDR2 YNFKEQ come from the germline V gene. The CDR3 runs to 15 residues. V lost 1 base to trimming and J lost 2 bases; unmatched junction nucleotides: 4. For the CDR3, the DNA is TGTGCCAGCAGCCAAGCAGCGGGAGTAGCCTACGAGCAGTACTTC. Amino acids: CASSQAAGVAYEQYF.

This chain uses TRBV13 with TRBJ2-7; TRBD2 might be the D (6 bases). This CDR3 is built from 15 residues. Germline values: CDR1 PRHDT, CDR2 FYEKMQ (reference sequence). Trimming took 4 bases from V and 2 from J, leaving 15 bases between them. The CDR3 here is CASSSGRGVTYEQYF. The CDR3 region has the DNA TGTGCCAGCAGCTCGGGACGCGGGGTTACCTACGAGCAGTACTTC. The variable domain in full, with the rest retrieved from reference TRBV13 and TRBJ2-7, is AAGVIQSPRHLIKEKRETATLKCYPIPRHDTVYWYQQGPGQDPQFLISFYEKMQSDKGSIPDRFSAQQFSDYHSELNMSSLELGDSALYFCASSSGRGVTYEQYFGPGTRLTVT.

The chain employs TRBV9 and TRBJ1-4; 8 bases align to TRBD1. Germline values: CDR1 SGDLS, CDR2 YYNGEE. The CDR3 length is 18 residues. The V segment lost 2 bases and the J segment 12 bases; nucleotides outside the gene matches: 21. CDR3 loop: CASSVRPGHGTGGDQLFF. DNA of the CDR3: TGTGCCAGCAGCGTCAGGCCGGGACATGGCACAGGGGGGGATCAACTGTTTTTT.

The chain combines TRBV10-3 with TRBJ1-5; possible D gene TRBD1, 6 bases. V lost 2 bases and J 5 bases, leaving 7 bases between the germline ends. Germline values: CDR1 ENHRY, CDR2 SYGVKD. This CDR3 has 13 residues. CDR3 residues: CAISEEGDQPQHF. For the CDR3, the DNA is TGTGCCATCAGTGAGGAGGGGGATCAGCCCCAGCATTTT.

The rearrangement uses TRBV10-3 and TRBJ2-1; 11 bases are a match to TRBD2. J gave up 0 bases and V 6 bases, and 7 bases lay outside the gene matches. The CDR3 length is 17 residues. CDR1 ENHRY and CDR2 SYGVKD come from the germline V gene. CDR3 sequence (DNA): TGTGCCATCAGGAAAGGGACTAGCGGAGGCTCCTACAATGAGCAGTTCTTC. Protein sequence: CAIRKGTSGGSYNEQFF.

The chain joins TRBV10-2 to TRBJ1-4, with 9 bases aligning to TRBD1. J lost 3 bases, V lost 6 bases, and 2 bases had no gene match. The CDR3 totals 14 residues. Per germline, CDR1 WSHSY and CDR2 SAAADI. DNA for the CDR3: TGCGCCAGCAGCTACAGGGGGCCTAATGAAAAACTGTTTTTT. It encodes CASSYRGPNEKLFF.

The CDR3 sequence is CASGGLERWPYEQYF. CDR3 bases: TGTGCCAGCGGAGGGTTGGAACGCTGGCCCTACGAGCAGTACTTC. J is TRBJ2-7 and V is TRBV9; the D gene is possibly TRBD2 (6 bases). V was clipped by 7 bases and J by 2 bases, with 19 bases between them. The CDR3 spans 15 residues. Germline CDR1 reads SGDLS; CDR2 reads YYNGEE.

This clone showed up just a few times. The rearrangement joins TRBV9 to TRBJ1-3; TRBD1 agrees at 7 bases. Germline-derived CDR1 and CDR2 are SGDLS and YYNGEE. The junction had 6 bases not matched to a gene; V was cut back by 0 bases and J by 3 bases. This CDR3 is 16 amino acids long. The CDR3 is CASSVDPGGFGNTIYF. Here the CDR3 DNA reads TGTGCCAGCAGCGTAGATCCAGGGGGTTTTGGAAACACCATATATTTT.

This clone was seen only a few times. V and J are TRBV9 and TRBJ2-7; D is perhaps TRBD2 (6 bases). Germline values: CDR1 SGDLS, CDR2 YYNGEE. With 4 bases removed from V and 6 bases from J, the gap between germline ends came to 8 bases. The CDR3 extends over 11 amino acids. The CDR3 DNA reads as TGTGCCAGCAGCTCCGGGGGCGAGCAGTACTTC. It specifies CASSSGGEQYF.

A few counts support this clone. The CDR3: CASRARYPGTGVADTQYF. CDR3 bases: TGTGCCAGCAGGGCAAGATACCCCGGGACAGGGGTGGCAGATACGCAGTATTTT. The chain combines TRBV4-2 with TRBJ2-3; the match to TRBD1 covers 10 bases. Trimming at V came to 6 bases and at J to 4 bases, leaving 16 bases not matched to a gene. The CDR3 is 18 amino acids. Per the germline V gene, CDR1 is LGHNA and CDR2 is YNFKEQ.